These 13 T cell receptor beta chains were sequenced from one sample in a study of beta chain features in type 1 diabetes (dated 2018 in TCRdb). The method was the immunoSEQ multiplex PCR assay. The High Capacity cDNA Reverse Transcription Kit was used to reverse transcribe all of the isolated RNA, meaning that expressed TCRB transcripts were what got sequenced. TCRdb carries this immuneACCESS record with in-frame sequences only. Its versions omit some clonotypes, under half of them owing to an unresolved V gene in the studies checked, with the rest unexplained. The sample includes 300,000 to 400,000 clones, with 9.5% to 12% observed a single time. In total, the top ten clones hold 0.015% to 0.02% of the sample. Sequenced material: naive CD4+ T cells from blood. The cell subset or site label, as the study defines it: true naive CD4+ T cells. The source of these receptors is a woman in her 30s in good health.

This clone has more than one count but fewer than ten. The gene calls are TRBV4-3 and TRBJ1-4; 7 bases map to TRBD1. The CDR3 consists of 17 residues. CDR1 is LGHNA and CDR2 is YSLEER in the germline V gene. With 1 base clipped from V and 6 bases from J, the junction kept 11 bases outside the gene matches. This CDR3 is CASSQVWGGGGDEKLFF. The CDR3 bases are TGCGCCAGCAGCCAAGTCTGGGGAGGAGGGGGCGATGAAAAACTGTTTTTT.

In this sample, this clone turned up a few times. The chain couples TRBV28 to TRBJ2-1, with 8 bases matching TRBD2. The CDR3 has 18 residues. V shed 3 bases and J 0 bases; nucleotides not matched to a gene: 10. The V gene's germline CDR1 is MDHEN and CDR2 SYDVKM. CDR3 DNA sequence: TGTGCCAGCAGTTTTTTTCCTAGCGGGTCGAGCTCCTACAATGAGCAGTTCTTC. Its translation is CASSFFPSGSSSYNEQFF.

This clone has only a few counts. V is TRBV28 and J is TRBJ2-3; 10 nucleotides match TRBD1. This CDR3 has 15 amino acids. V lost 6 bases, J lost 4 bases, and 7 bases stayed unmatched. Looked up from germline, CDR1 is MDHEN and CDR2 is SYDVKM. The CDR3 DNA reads TGTGCCAGCAGCTTACCGGGACAGGGGCCAGATACGCAGTATTTT. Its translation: CASSLPGQGPDTQYF. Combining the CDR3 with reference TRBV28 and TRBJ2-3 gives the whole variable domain DVKVTQSSRYLVKRTGEKVFLECVQDMDHENMFWYRQDPGLGLRLIYFSYDVKMKEKGDIPEGYSVSREKKERFSLILESASTNQTSMYLCASSLPGQGPDTQYFGPGTRLTVL.

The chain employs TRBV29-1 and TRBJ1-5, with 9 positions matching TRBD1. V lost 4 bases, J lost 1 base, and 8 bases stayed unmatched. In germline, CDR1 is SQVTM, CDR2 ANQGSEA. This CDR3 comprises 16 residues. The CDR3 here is CSVVWSGTGSNQPQHF. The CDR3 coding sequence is TGCAGCGTTGTATGGTCCGGGACAGGGAGCAATCAGCCCCAGCATTTT.

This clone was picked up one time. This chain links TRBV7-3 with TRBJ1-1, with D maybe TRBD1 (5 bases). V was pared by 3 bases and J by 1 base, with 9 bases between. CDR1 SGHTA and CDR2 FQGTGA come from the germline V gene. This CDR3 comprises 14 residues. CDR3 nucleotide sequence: TGTGCCAGCAGCTTCGGACACTCGAACACTGAAGCTTTCTTT. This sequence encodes CASSFGHSNTEAFF. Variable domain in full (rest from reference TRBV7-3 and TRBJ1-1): GAGVSQTPSNKVTEKGKYVELRCDPISGHTALYWYRQSLGQGPEFLIYFQGTGAADDSGLPNDRFFAVRPEGSVSTLKIQRTERGDSAVYLCASSFGHSNTEAFFGQGTRLTVV.

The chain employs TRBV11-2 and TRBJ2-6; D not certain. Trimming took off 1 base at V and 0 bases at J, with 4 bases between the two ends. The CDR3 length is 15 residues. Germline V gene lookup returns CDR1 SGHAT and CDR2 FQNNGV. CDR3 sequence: CASSLVRSGANVLTF. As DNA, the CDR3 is TGTGCCAGCAGCTTAGTTCGCTCTGGGGCCAACGTCCTGACTTTC.

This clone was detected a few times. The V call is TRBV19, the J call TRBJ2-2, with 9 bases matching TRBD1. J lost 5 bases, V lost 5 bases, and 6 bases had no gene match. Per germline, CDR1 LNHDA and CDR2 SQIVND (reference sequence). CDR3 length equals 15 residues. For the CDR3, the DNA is TGTGCCAGTAGTGAACAGGGGGCGAGGACCGGGGAGCTGTTTTTT. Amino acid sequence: CASSEQGARTGELFF.

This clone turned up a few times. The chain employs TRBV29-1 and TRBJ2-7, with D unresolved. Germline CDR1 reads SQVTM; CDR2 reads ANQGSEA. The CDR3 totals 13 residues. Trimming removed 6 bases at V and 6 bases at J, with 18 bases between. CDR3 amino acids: CSVAEVVPGEQYF. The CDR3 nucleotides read TGCAGCGTCGCCGAGGTAGTCCCTGGCGAGCAGTACTTC.

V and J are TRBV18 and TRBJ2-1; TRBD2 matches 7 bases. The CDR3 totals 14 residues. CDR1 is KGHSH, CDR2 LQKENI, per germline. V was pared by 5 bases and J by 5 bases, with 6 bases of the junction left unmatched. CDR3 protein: CASSSGLRDNEQFF. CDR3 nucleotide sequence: TGTGCCAGCTCATCGGGACTAAGAGACAATGAGCAGTTCTTC.

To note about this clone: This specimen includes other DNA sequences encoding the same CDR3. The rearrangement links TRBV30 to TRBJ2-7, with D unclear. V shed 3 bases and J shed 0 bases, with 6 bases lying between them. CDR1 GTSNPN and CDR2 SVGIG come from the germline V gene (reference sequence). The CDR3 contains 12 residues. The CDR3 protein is CAWSAGSYEQYF. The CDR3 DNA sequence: TGTGCCTGGAGCGCAGGCTCCTACGAGCAGTACTTC.

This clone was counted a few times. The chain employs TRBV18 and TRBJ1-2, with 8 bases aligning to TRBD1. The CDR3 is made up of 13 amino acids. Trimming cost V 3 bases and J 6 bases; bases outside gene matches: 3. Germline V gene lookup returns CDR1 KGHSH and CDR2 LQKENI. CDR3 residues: CASSPDRANGYTF. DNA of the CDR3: TGTGCCAGCTCACCGGACAGGGCTAATGGCTACACCTTC. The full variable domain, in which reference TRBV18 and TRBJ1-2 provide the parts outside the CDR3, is NAGVMQNPRHLVRRRGQEARLRCSPMKGHSHVYWYRQLPEEGLKFMVYLQKENIIDESGMPKERFSAEFPKEGPSILRIQQVVRGDSAAYFCASSPDRANGYTFGSGTRLTVV.

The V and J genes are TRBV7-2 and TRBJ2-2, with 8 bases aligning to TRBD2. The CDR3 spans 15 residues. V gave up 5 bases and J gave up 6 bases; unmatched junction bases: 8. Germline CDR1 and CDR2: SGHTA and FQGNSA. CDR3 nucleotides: TGTGCCAGCAGCAATAGGGGGACTAGTCCCGGGGAGCTGTTTTTT. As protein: CASSNRGTSPGELFF.

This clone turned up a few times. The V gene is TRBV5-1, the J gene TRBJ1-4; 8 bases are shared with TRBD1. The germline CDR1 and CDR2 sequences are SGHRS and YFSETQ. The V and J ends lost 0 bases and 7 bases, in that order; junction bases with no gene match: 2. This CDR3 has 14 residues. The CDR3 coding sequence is TGCGCCAGCAGCTTGGACAGGGGGACTGAAAAACTGTTTTTT. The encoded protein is CASSLDRGTEKLFF.